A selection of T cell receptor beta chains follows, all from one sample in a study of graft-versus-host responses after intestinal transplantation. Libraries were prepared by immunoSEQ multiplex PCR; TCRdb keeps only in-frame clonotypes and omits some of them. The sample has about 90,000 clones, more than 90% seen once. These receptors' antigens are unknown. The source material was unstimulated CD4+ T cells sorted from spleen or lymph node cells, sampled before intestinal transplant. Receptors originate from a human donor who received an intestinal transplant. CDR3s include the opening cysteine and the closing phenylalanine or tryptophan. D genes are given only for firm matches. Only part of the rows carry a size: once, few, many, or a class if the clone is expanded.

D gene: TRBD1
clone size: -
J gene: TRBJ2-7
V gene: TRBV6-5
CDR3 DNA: TGTGCCAGCAGTCTCAGGACAGGGAGGTTACGGGAGCAGTACTTC
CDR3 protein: CASSLRTGRLREQYF

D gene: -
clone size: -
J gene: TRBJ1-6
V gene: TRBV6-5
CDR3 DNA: TGTGCCAGCAGTTACGCAAATTCCCCCCTCCACTTT
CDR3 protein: CASSYANSPLHF

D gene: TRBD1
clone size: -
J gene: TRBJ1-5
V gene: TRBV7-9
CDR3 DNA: TGTGCCAGCAGCCATGGACAGGGCGATAGCAATCAGCCCCAGCATTTT
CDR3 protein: CASSHGQGDSNQPQHF

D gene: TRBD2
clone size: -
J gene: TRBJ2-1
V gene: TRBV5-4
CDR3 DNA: TGTGCCAGCAGTTCGGGACTAGCGGGAGGTGCGGATGAGCAGTTCTTC
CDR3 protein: CASSSGLAGGADEQFF

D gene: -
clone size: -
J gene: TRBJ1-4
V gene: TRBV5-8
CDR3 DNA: TGTGCCAGCAGCTCCGGCGTGGGGGGGCCGCCTAATGAAAAACTGTTTTTT
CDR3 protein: CASSSGVGGPPNEKLFF

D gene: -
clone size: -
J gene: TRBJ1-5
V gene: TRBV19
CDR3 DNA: TGTGCCAGTAGTATGGGGAAGGATCAGCCCCAGCATTTT
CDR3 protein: CASSMGKDQPQHF

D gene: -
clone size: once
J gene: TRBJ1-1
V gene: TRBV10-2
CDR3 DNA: TGCGCCAGCAGTGAGGCAAACACTGAAGCTTTCTTT
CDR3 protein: CASSEANTEAFF

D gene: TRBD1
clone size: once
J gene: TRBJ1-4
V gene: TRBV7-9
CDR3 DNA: TGTGCCAGCAGCCCGGACAGGCAAAAACTGTTTTTT
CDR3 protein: CASSPDRQKLFF

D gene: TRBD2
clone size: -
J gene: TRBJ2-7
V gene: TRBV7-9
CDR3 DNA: TGTGCCAGCAGCTTAGGATTAAGCGGGGGCTACGAGCAGTACTTC
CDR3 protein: CASSLGLSGGYEQYF

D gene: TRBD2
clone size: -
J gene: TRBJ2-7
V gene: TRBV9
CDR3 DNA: TGTGCCAGCAGCGTGGGGCTAGCGGGAGGCCCTGCCTACGAGCAGTACTTC
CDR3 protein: CASSVGLAGGPAYEQYF

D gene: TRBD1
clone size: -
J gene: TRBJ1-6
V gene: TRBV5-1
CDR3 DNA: TGCGCCAGCAGCTTTTGGGGACAGGCAGGCAATTCACCCCTCCACTTT
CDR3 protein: CASSFWGQAGNSPLHF

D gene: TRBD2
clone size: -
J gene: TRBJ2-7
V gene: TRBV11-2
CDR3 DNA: TGTGCCAGCAGCTCCGGGACTAGTTGGTACGAGCAGTACTTC
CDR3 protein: CASSSGTSWYEQYF

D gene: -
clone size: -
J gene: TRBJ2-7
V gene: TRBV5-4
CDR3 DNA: TGTGCCAGCAGCTTCCTACCTACAGCCGGAGAGCAGTACTTC
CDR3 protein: CASSFLPTAGEQYF

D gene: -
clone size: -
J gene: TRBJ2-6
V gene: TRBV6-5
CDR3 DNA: TGTGCCAGCAGTTACAGGGGGAGCTCTGGGGCCAACGTCCTGACTTTC
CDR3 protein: CASSYRGSSGANVLTF

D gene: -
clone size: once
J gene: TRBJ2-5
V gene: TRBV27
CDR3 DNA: TGTGCCAGCAGTTCAGTTAAGGCGGCTCAATGGGAGACCCAGTACTTC
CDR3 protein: CASSSVKAAQWETQYF

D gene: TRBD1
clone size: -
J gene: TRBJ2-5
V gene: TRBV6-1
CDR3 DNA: TGTGCCAGCAGCCCGAGCCGAGACAGGGGAGAGACCCAGTACTTC
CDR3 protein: CASSPSRDRGETQYF

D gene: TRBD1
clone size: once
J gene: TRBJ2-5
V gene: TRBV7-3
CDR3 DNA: TGTGCCAGCAGCTTAGGGACAGGGGAAGAGACCCAGTACTTC
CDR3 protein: CASSLGTGEETQYF

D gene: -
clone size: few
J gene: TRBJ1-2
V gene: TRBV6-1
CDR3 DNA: TGTGCCAGCAGTGAAGGCGGGGTTGGCTACACCTTC
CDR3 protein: CASSEGGVGYTF

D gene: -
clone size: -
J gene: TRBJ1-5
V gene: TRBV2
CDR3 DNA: TGTGCCAGCAGTGAGTGGGGTAACAATCAGCCCCAGCATTTT
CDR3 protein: CASSEWGNNQPQHF

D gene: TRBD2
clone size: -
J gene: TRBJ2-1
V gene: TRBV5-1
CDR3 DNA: TGCGCCAGCAGCTTGGTCCGGCTATGGACTAGCCGAGGGCTGGGTGAGCAGTTCTTC
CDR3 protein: CASSLVRLWTSRGLGEQFF

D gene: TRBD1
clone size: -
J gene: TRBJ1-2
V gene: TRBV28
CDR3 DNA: TGTGCCAGCAGTTTTCACAGGGGTATGTCTGGCTACACCTTC
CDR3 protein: CASSFHRGMSGYTF

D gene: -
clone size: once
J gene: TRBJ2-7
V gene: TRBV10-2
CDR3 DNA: TGCGCCAGCAGTCCGACGGGAATCTACGAGCAGTACTTC
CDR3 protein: CASSPTGIYEQYF

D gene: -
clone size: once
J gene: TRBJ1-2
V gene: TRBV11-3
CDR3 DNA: TGTGCCAGCAGCTTAGGAGGCGGGAACTATGGCTACACCTTC
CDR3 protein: CASSLGGGNYGYTF

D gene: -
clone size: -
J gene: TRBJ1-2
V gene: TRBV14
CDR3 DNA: TGTGCCAGCAGCCAAGATCGGCTGGGGGGCTACACCTTC
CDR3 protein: CASSQDRLGGYTF

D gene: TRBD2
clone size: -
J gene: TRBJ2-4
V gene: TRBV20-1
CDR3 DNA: TGCAGTGCTAGAGACGGGGGGATTCAGTACTTC
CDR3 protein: CSARDGGIQYF

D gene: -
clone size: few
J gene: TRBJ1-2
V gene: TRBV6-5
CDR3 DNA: TGTGCCAGCAGTGATCCCCGGACGGCCTATGGCTACACCTTC
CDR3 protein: CASSDPRTAYGYTF

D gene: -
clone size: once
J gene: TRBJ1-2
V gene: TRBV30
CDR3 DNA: TGTGCCTGGAGGCCTTCCTATGGCTACACCTTC
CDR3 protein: CAWRPSYGYTF

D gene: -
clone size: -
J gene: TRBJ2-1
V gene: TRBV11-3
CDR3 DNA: TGTGCCAGCAGCTTAGGAAAATTCGGGGGAGGCAATGAGCAGTTCTTC
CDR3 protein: CASSLGKFGGGNEQFF

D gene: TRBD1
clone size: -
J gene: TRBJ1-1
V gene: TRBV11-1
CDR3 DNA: TGTGCCAGCAGCTTACCGGGACAGTTGAACACTGAAGCTTTCTTT
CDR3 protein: CASSLPGQLNTEAFF

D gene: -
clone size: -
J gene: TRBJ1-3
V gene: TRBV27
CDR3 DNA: TGTGCCAGCAGTTTAGGGGGCTTCAGCTCTGGAAACACCATATATTTT
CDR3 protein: CASSLGGFSSGNTIYF

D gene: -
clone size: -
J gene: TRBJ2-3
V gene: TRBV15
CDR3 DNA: TGTGCCACCAGCAGAGGCAGGACGTCCCGAGCTAGCACAGATACGCAGTATTTT
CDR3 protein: CATSRGRTSRASTDTQYF

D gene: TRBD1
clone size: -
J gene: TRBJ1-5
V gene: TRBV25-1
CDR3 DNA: TGTGCCAGCAGTGCGACAGGGGAGAATCAGCCCCAGCATTTT
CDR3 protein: CASSATGENQPQHF

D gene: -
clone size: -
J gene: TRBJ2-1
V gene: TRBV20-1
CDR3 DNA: TGCAGTGCTAGAGACCGGGAGCAGTTCTTC
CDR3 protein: CSARDREQFF

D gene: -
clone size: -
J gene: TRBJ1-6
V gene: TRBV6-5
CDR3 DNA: TGTGCCAGCAGGGCCGGGGTCTGGGGGAATTCACCCCTCCACTTT
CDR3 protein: CASRAGVWGNSPLHF

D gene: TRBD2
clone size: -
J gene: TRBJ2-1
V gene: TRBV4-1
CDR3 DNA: TGCGCCAGCAATGGTGGGGTGACTAGCGGGAGGGATGAGCAGTTCTTC
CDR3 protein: CASNGGVTSGRDEQFF

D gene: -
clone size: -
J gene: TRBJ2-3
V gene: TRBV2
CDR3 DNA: TGTGCCAGCAGCGCGGACCGGCTAGATACGCAGTATTTT
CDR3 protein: CASSADRLDTQYF

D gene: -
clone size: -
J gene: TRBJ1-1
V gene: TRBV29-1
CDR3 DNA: TGCAGCGTTGTGTCAGGTGACATGAACACTGAAGCTTTCTTT
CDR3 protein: CSVVSGDMNTEAFF

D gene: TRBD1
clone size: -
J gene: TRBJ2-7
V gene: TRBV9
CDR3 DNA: TGTGCCAGCAGCGTAGCTGGGGACAGGGGGAACGAGCAGTACTTC
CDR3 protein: CASSVAGDRGNEQYF

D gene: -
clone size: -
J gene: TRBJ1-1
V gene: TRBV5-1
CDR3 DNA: TGCGCCAGCAGCCAACAGGGGAACACTGAAGCTTTCTTT
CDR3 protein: CASSQQGNTEAFF